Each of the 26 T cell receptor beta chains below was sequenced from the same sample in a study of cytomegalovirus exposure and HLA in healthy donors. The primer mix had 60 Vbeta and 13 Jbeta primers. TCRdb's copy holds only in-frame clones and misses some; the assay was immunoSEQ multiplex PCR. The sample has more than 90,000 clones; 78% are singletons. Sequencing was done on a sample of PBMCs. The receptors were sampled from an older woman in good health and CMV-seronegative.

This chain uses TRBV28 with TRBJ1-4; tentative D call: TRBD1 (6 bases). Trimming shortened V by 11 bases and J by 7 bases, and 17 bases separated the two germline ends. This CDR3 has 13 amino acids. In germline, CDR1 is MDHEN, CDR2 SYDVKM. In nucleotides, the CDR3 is TGTGCCTCCCGGGGGGGCTTGGTTGAAAAACTGTTTTTT. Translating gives CASRGGLVEKLFF.

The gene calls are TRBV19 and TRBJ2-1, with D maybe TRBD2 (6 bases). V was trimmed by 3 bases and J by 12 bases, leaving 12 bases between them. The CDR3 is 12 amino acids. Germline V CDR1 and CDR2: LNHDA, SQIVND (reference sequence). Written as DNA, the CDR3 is TGTGCCAGTAGTATCCCCGGCGGGGCGCAGTTCTTC. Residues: CASSIPGGAQFF.

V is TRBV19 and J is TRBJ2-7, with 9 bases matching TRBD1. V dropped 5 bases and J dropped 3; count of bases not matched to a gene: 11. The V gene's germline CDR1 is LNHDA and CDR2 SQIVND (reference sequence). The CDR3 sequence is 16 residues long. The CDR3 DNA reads TGTGCCAGTAGTCTCGGGCTGGGGACAGGGCTCTACGAGCAGTACTTC. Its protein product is CASSLGLGTGLYEQYF. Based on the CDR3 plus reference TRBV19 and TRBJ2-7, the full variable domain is DGGITQSPKYLFRKEGQNVTLSCEQNLNHDAMYWYRQDPGQGLRLIYYSQIVNDFQKGDIAEGYSVSREKKESFPLTVTSAQKNPTAFYLCASSLGLGTGLYEQYFGPGTRLTVT.

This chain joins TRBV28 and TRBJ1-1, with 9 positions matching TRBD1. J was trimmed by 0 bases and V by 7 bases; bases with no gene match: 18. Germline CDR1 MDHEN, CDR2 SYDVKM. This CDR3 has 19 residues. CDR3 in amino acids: CASIHLLGDRGKVNTEAFF. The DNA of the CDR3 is TGTGCCAGCATTCACCTACTAGGAGACAGGGGGAAGGTGAACACTGAAGCTTTCTTT.

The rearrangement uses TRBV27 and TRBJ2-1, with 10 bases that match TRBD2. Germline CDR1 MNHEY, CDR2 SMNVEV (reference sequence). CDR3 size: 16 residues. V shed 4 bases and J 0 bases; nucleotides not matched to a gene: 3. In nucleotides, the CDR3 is TGTGCCAGCAGTTGGGCTAGCGGGAGCTCCTACAATGAGCAGTTCTTC. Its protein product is CASSWASGSSYNEQFF.

CDR3 region: CASSRSTANYGYTF. CDR3 sequence (DNA): TGCGCCAGCAGCCGCTCTACAGCAAACTATGGCTACACCTTC. V and J are TRBV4-1 and TRBJ1-2; D is unresolved. Looked up from germline, CDR1 is MGHRA and CDR2 is YSYEKL. This CDR3 comprises 14 residues. V was cut by 4 bases and J by 2 bases, with 11 bases left in between.

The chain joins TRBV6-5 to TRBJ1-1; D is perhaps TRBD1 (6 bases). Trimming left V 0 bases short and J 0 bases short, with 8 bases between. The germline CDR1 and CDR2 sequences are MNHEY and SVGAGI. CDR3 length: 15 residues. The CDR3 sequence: CASSYSGAMNTEAFF. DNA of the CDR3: TGTGCCAGCAGTTACTCGGGGGCAATGAACACTGAAGCTTTCTTT.

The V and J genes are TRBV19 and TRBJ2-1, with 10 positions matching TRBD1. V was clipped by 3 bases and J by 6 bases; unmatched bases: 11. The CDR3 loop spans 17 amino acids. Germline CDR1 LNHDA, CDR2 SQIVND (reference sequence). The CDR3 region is CASSIVTGGDYSNEQFF. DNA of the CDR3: TGTGCCAGTAGTATTGTGACAGGGGGCGATTATTCCAATGAGCAGTTCTTC.

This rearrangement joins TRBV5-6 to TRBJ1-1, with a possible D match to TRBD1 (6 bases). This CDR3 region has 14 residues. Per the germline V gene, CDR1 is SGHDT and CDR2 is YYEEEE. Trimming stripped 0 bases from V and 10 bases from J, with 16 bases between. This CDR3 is CASSLVGGGGGAFF. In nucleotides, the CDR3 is TGTGCCAGCAGCTTGGTAGGAGGAGGGGGGGGAGCTTTCTTT.

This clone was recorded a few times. The CDR3 region has the DNA TGTGCTAGTGGTTTGGTACCAGGGTTCACCTCCCAGCCAGACTATGGCTACACCTTC. Its protein is CASGLVPGFTSQPDYGYTF. This chain links TRBV12-5 with TRBJ1-2; a possible D gene is TRBD1 (5 bases). This CDR3 region has 19 residues. Germline V gives CDR1 LGHNT, CDR2 FRNRAP. Trimming left V 0 bases short and J 3 bases short, with 23 bases between.

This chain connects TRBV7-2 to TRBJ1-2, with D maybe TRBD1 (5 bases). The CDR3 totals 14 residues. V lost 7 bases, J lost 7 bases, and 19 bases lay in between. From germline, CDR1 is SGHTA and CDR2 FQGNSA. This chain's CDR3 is CASTQGANSGGYTF. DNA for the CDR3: TGTGCCAGCACCCAAGGGGCTAATTCTGGTGGCTACACCTTC.

Written as DNA, the CDR3 is TGTGCCAGCAGTTACTCGGGCAACTACGAGCAGTACTTC. Amino acids: CASSYSGNYEQYF. J is TRBJ2-7 and V is TRBV6-5, with D unclear. The CDR3 loop spans 13 amino acids. Germline V gene lookup returns CDR1 MNHEY and CDR2 SVGAGI. Trimming stripped 0 bases from V and 3 bases from J, with 6 bases between.

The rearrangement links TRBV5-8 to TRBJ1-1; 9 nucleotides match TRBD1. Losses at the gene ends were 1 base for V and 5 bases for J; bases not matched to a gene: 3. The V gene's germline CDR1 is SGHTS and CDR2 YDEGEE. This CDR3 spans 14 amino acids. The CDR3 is CASSLRTGVTEAFF. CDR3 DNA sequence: TGTGCCAGCAGCTTGCGGACAGGGGTTACTGAAGCTTTCTTT.

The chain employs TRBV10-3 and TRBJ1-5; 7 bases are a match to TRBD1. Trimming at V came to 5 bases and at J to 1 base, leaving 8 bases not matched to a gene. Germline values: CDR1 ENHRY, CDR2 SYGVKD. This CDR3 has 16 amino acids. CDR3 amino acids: CAISSQGPKSNQPQHF. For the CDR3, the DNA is TGTGCCATCAGTTCACAGGGGCCAAAGAGCAATCAGCCCCAGCATTTT.

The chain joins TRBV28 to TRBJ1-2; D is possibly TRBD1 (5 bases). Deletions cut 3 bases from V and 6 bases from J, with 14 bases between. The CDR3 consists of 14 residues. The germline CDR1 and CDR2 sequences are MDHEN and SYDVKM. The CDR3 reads CASSFGGAHNGYTF. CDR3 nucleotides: TGTGCCAGCAGTTTTGGAGGGGCTCACAATGGCTACACCTTC.

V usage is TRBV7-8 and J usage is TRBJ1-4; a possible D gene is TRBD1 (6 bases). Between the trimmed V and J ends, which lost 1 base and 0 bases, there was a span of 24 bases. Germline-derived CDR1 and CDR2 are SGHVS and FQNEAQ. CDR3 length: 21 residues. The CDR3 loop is CASSLGYTGTTAASTNEKLFF. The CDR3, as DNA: TGTGCCAGCAGCTTAGGGTATACAGGGACTACGGCGGCCTCAACTAATGAAAAACTGTTTTTT.

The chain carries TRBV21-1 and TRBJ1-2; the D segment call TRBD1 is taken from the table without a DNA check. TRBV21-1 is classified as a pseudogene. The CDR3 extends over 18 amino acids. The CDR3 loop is CASSKRGDRGPEGGGYTF. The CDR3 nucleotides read TGTGCCAGCAGCAAAAGGGGGGACAGGGGGCCCGAGGGAGGAGGCTACACCTTC.

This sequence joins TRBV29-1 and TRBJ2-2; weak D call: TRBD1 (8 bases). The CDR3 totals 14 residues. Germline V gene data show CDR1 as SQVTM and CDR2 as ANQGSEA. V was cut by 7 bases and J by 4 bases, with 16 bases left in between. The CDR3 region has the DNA TGCAGCGGAGCGGGACAGGTGGGCACCGGGGAGCTGTTTTTT. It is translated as CSGAGQVGTGELFF.

The CDR3 sequence: CASSFFSETQYF. DNA for the CDR3: TGTGCCAGCAGCTTCTTTTCGGAGACCCAGTACTTC. J is TRBJ2-5 and V is TRBV5-6, with D unresolved. The ends were cut back, 2 bases at V and 5 bases at J, with 7 bases in the middle. The germline gives CDR1 SGHDT, CDR2 YYEEEE. This CDR3 region has 12 residues.

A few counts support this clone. This chain's CDR3 is CASSPDVGTETGELFF. CDR3 nucleotides: TGTGCCAGCTCACCAGATGTCGGGACAGAAACCGGGGAGCTGTTTTTT. The J gene is TRBJ2-2, the V gene TRBV18; the match to TRBD1 covers 7 bases. Germline V gives CDR1 KGHSH, CDR2 LQKENI. This CDR3 is built from 16 residues. The trim removed 2 bases at V and 5 bases at J, leaving 8 bases unmatched.

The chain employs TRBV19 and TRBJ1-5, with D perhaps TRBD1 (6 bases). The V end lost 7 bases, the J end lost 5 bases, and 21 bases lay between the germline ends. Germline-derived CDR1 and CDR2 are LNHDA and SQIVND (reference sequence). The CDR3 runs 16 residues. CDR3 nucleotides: TGTGCCAGTACGGGGGGGGCAATCCCGGCGCATCAGCCCCAGCATTTT. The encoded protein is CASTGGAIPAHQPQHF.

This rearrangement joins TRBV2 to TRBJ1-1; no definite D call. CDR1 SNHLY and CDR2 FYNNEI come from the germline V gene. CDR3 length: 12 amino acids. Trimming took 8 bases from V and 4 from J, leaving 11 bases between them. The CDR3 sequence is CASRRWSTEAFF. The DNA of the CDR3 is TGTGCCAGCCGGAGGTGGAGCACTGAAGCTTTCTTT.

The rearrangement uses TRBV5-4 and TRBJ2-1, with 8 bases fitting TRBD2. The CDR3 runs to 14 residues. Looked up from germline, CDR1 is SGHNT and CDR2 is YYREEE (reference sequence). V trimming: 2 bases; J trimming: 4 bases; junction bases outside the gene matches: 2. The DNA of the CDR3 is TGTGCCAGCAGCTTACTAGCGGAGTACAATGAGCAGTTCTTC. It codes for CASSLLAEYNEQFF. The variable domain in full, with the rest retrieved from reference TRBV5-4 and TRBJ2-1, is ETGVTQSPTHLIKTRGQQVTLRCSSQSGHNTVSWYQQALGQGPQFIFQYYREEENGRGNFPPRFSGLQFPNYSSELNVNALELDDSALYLCASSLLAEYNEQFFGPGTRLTVL.

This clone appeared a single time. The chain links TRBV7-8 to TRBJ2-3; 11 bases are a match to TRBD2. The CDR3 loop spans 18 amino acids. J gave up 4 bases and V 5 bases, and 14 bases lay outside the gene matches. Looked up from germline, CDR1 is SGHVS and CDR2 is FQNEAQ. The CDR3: CASSPGGISGRAADTQYF. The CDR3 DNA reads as TGTGCCAGCAGCCCCGGGGGGATTAGCGGGAGGGCCGCAGATACGCAGTATTTT.

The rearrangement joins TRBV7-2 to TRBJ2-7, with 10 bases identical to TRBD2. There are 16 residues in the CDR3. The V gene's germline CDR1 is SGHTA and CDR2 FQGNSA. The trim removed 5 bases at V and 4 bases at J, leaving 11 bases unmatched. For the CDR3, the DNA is TGTGCCAGCAGCCCCATCCTTGAGCGGGGGGGATACGAGCAGTACTTC. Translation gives CASSPILERGGYEQYF.

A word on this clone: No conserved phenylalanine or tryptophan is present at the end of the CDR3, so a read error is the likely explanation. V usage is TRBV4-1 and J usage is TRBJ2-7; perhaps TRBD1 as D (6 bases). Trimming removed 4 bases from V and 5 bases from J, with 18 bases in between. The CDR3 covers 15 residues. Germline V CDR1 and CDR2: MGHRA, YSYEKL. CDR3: CASSLPTQGFNEQYL. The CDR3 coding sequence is TGCGCCAGCAGCCTACCCACGCAGGGGTTCAACGAGCAGTACCTC.